A single sample gave rise to the 19 T cell receptor beta chains below, sequenced in a study of post-analysis software for immune sequencing data. Study-wide points: In patients, a few TRBV segments were more frequent than in controls, with TRBV5-6, TRBV5-1 and TRBV20-1 among them.

Carried by the TCR beta cDNA libraries were unique molecular identifiers. TCRdb recomputed calls from the PCR reads with MiXCR, one row per CDR3 protein. In the table there are about 540,000 distinct CDR3 sequences, around 36% of which are singletons. Which antigens these TCRs recognize remains unknown. The source material was blood. The source is a girl aged 2-17 years with multiple sclerosis.

The chain recombines TRBV12-3 or TRBV12-4 with TRBJ2-3; weak D call: TRBD2 (6 bases). This CDR3 region has 16 residues. The V and J ends lost 5 bases and 4 bases respectively, with 19 bases between them. The CDR3 spells CASSQGRGLLADTQYF. The CDR3 DNA reads as TGTGCCAGCAGTCAGGGAAGGGGACTGTTAGCAGATACGCAGTATTTT.

This clonotype has just a few counts. The chain employs TRBV19 and TRBJ2-1; 9 bases match TRBD1. CDR1 is LNHDA, CDR2 SQIVND, per germline (reference sequence). Germline trimming cut 2 bases from V and 4 bases from J; bases unmatched to any gene: 6. The CDR3 is made up of 16 amino acids. The CDR3 DNA follows: TGTGCCAGTAGTATAATCACCGGGACAGGGTACAATGAGCAGTTCTTC. Its protein is CASSIITGTGYNEQFF.

A few counts support this clonotype. The chain links TRBV7-9 to TRBJ1-1; D may be TRBD1 (5 bases). V was shortened by 6 bases and J by 6 bases, with 14 bases between the two germline ends. Germline lookup yields CDR1 SEHNR and CDR2 FQNEAQ (reference sequence). The CDR3 loop spans 13 amino acids. CDR3 DNA sequence: TGTGCCAGCAGTTCCGGGACGGGACCTGAAGCTTTCTTT. Protein: CASSSGTGPEAFF.

The chain links TRBV2 to TRBJ2-2, with TRBD1 identical over 8 bases. J lost 4 bases, V lost 6 bases, and 10 bases had no gene match. Germline V gene lookup returns CDR1 SNHLY and CDR2 FYNNEI. This CDR3 spans 16 amino acids. The CDR3 DNA reads TGTGCCAGCAGCCCAGAGCAGGGGGCTGGCACCGGGGAGCTGTTTTTT. The encoded protein is CASSPEQGAGTGELFF.

The chain combines TRBV5-5 with TRBJ1-1, with D possibly being TRBD1 (6 bases). CDR3 length: 15 amino acids. Trimming pared 4 bases from V and 0 bases from J, leaving 13 bases between. Germline loops: CDR1 SGHKS, CDR2 YYEKEE (reference sequence). CDR3 coding DNA: TGTGCCAGCAGCCGAGGGGGGGTTGTGAACACTGAAGCTTTCTTT. This translates into CASSRGGVVNTEAFF. Supplemented by reference TRBV5-5 and TRBJ1-1, the full variable domain reads DAGVTQSPTHLIKTRGQQVTLRCSPISGHKSVSWYQQVLGQGPQFIFQYYEKEERGRGNFPDRFSARQFPNYSSELNVNALLLGDSALYLCASSRGGVVNTEAFFGQGTRLTVV.

The V call is TRBV4-1, the J call TRBJ2-3; 7 nucleotides match TRBD1. Germline CDR1 MGHRA, CDR2 YSYEKL. V lost 0 bases to trimming and J lost 5 bases; unmatched junction nucleotides: 5. The CDR3 sequence is 15 residues long. The CDR3 DNA follows: TGCGCCAGCAGCCAAGATCCGGCAGGGGGAGATACGCAGTATTTT. This translates into CASSQDPAGGDTQYF.

This clonotype was found a few times. This rearrangement joins TRBV10-3 to TRBJ1-2; 7 bases align to TRBD1. The ends lost 6 bases at V and 4 bases at J; junction bases unmatched: 17. The CDR3 consists of 17 residues. Germline V gene data show CDR1 as ENHRY and CDR2 as SYGVKD. CDR3 protein: CAISVDPAQGTGYGYTF. For the CDR3, the DNA is TGTGCCATCAGCGTGGACCCGGCACAGGGGACCGGCTATGGCTACACCTTC.

This clonotype was seen a few times. CDR3 residues: CASSPSRTPLGYTF. DNA of the CDR3: TGTGCCAGCAGCCCCTCTCGGACACCACTTGGCTACACCTTC. The V gene is TRBV7-6, the J gene TRBJ1-2, with D possibly matching TRBD1 (5 bases). CDR3 length equals 14 residues. Germline V lookup: CDR1 SGHVS, CDR2 FNYEAQ. V was pared by 5 bases and J by 7 bases, with 17 bases between.

The chain recombines TRBV6-1 with TRBJ1-5; D is uncertain. The germline CDR1 and CDR2 sequences are MNHNS and SASEGT. The CDR3 has 15 residues. The V gene lost 4 bases and the J gene lost 7 bases, with 17 bases spanning the gap. Here the CDR3 DNA reads TGTGCCAGCAGTGCAATTAGCAGGACCGGACAGCCCCAGCATTTT. This translates into CASSAISRTGQPQHF.

J is TRBJ2-1 and V is TRBV7-3, with TRBD2 matching 10 bases. The CDR3 runs 14 residues. The ends lost 6 bases at V and 8 bases at J; junction bases unmatched: 7. The germline gives CDR1 SGHTA, CDR2 FQGTGA. The CDR3: CASRLAGGQDEQFF. The CDR3 bases are TGTGCCAGCAGGTTAGCGGGGGGCCAGGATGAGCAGTTCTTC.

J is TRBJ2-2 and V is TRBV7-2, with 8 bases that match TRBD2. V shed 1 base, J shed 4 bases, and the junction held 14 bases outside the gene matches. The CDR3 is 19 amino acids. CDR1 is SGHTA and CDR2 is FQGNSA in the germline V gene. The CDR3 spells CASSLGLGVSGVITGELFF. CDR3 nucleotides: TGTGCCAGCAGCTTAGGGCTCGGGGTTAGCGGGGTGATCACCGGGGAGCTGTTTTTT.

The rearrangement links TRBV5-1 to TRBJ2-2; D is uncertain. The CDR3 runs to 14 residues. Germline CDR1 is SGHRS and CDR2 is YFSETQ. V was clipped by 3 bases and J by 7 bases, with 13 bases between them. The CDR3 DNA follows: TGCGCCAGCAGCTCGGCATGGTCCGGCGGGGAGCTGTTTTTT. It encodes CASSSAWSGGELFF.

The chain combines TRBV12-3 or TRBV12-4 with TRBJ2-7; the match to TRBD1 covers 10 bases. CDR3 length equals 17 residues. Trimming at V came to 1 base and at J to 0 bases, leaving 6 bases not matched to a gene. The CDR3 sequence: CASSLGDRGQSSYEQYF. In nucleotides, the CDR3 is TGTGCCAGCAGTTTAGGGGACAGGGGTCAAAGCTCCTACGAGCAGTACTTC.

The CDR3 region has the DNA TGTGCCAGCTCACACACCTCTGGGACGGCTTATGGCTACACCTTC. It specifies CASSHTSGTAYGYTF. V is TRBV18 and J is TRBJ1-2, with D maybe TRBD1 (5 bases). CDR1 is KGHSH, CDR2 LQKENI, per germline. V lost 4 bases, J lost 5 bases, and 17 bases lay in between. The CDR3 runs 15 residues. Supplemented by reference TRBV18 and TRBJ1-2, the full variable domain reads NAGVMQNPRHLVRRRGQEARLRCSPMKGHSHVYWYRQLPEEGLKFMVYLQKENIIDESGMPKERFSAEFPKEGPSILRIQQVVRGDSAAYFCASSHTSGTAYGYTFGSGTRLTVV.

This clonotype showed up just a few times. V is TRBV11-2 and J is TRBJ1-1; no firm D call. This CDR3 comprises 15 residues. V lost 0 bases and J lost 6, with 14 bases in between. CDR1 is SGHAT and CDR2 is FQNNGV in the germline V gene. The DNA for the CDR3 is TGTGCCAGCAGCTTAGATTACCGAGAAGTATCTGAAGCTTTCTTT. Protein: CASSLDYREVSEAFF.

The V call is TRBV2, the J call TRBJ2-4; no clear D. The germline V and J ends were trimmed by 1 base and 6 bases, with 10 bases remaining between them. The germline V gene has CDR1 SNHLY and CDR2 FYNNEI. There are 14 residues in the CDR3. CDR3 nucleotides: TGTGCCAGCAGTGAAGGGCCTACCGGAAACATTCAGTACTTC. This codes for CASSEGPTGNIQYF.

This clonotype has only one observation. The chain links TRBV29-1 to TRBJ2-2; TRBD2 matches 7 bases. CDR1 SQVTM and CDR2 ANQGSEA come from the germline V gene. CDR3 size: 14 residues. The V and J ends lost 4 bases and 2 bases, in that order; junction bases with no gene match: 4. The CDR3 here is CSVVGLVNTGELFF. The CDR3 DNA is TGCAGCGTTGTCGGACTAGTCAACACCGGGGAGCTGTTTTTT.

The rearrangement links TRBV6-5 to TRBJ2-1; D remains unclear. Germline CDR1 MNHEY, CDR2 SVGAGI. CDR3 length: 14 residues. Trimming pared 2 bases from V and 5 bases from J, leaving 10 bases between. This CDR3 reads CASSYLQAHNEQFF. CDR3 nucleotides: TGTGCCAGCAGTTACCTGCAGGCCCACAATGAGCAGTTCTTC.

J is TRBJ2-5 and V is TRBV14; 14 bases agree with TRBD2. There are 18 residues in the CDR3. CDR1 and CDR2 from the germline V gene are SGHDN and FVKESK. V was clipped by 4 bases and J by 2 bases; unmatched bases: 9. The CDR3 reads CASSPRTSGGLQQETQYF. CDR3 nucleotide sequence: TGTGCCAGCAGCCCTAGGACTAGCGGGGGGCTACAACAAGAGACCCAGTACTTC.